Below, 13 T cell receptor beta chains from the same sample are listed, as sequenced in a study of tumor and adjacent non-tumor tissue in lung cancer (dated by TCRdb to the late 2010s). Receptors were amplified or captured by multiplex PCR. The data were produced on an Illumina HiSeq 2500. Following protocols modified from ARM-PCR, the researchers constructed TCRbeta libraries through three rounds of nested PCR with primers (Table S4). TCRdb handled the public reads itself, with Q25 trimming in fastp and clone calling in MiXCR, and kept productive beta chains. Identical CDR3 protein sequences are pooled into one entry, listed with their most common genes and DNA. For this sample there are 75,000 to 95,000 distinct CDR3 sequences; over 60% appear just once. Together, the top ten hold 8% to 10% of the sample. RNA was isolated from bulk unsorted tissue, and RNA quality was assessed with a NanoDrop ND-1000 and an Agilent 2100.

The sample taken for sequencing was lung tumor tissue. The receptors originated from a middle-aged woman with non-small cell lung cancer.

For this clonotype: Being one base from a much bigger clone, this may be a read error. The V call is TRBV20-1, the J call TRBJ2-7, with TRBD2 identical over 11 bases. The germline CDR1 and CDR2 sequences are DFQATT and SNEGSKA (reference sequence). V trimming: 5 bases; J trimming: 6 bases; junction bases outside the gene matches: 6. This CDR3 spans 13 amino acids. The CDR3 region is CSAVVAGGPEQYF. The CDR3 coding sequence is TGCAGTGCTGTAGTAGCGGGGGGGCCCGAGCAGTACTTC.

The table lists this clonotype with many counts. The V and J genes are TRBV6-5 and TRBJ2-4, with 8 nucleotides matching TRBD2. CDR1 and CDR2 from the germline V gene are MNHEY and SVGAGI. CDR3 length equals 17 residues. The V and J ends lost 3 bases and 0 bases, in that order; junction bases with no gene match: 7. The DNA of the CDR3 is TGTGCCAGCAGTTATTCGGGAGGGGGGGGAGCCAAAAACATTCAGTACTTC. Its translation: CASSYSGGGGAKNIQYF.

As for this clonotype: An end of the junction differs from the germline gene, which may be a read error. The chain recombines TRBV14 with TRBJ2-1; D unresolved. Germline CDR1 SGHDN, CDR2 FVKESK. This CDR3 spans 15 amino acids. The CDR3 sequence is CANSQKGLSYNEQFF. The CDR3 bases are TGTGCCAACAGCCAAAAGGGATTGTCATACAATGAGCAGTTCTTC.

A remark on this clonotype: This clone may be a read error of a much larger clone one base away. The rearrangement joins TRBV28 to TRBJ2-7; D is ambiguous. This CDR3 region has 12 residues. V was shortened by 6 bases and J by 6 bases, with 12 bases between the two germline ends. In germline, CDR1 is MDHEN, CDR2 SYDVKM. The CDR3: CASSLRLFEQYF. For the CDR3, the DNA is TGTGCCAGCAGCCTCAGGCTTTTCGAGCAGTACTTC.

Remarks on this clonotype: One junction end does not reproduce the germline sequence, and a read error may be involved. This chain links TRBV4-2 with TRBJ2-2, with D possibly matching TRBD1 (5 bases). The germline V gene has CDR1 LGHNA and CDR2 YNFKEQ. There are 14 residues in the CDR3. This chain's CDR3 is CASSQSLYTRELFF. Here the CDR3 DNA reads TGTGCCAGCAGCCAAAGCTTATACACCAGGGAACTGTTTTTT.

A word on this clonotype: A single base separates this from a much larger clone, so it may be a read error. The J gene is TRBJ2-6, the V gene TRBV28, with a weak D call TRBD1 (6 bases). CDR3 length equals 16 residues. CDR1 is MDHEN, CDR2 SYDVKM, per germline. This CDR3 reads CASRGALTSEANVLTF. In DNA, the CDR3 is TGTGCCAGCAGGGGGGCGCTAACCTCTGAGGCCAACGTCCTGACTTTC.

On this clonotype: Being one base from a much bigger clone, this may be a read error. This chain connects TRBV28 to TRBJ2-7; a weak D match, TRBD1 (5 bases). This CDR3 spans 13 amino acids. Germline CDR1 MDHEN, CDR2 SYDVKM. The CDR3 reads CASRVQGSYGQYF. CDR3 in DNA: TGTGCCAGCCGCGTCCAGGGTTCCTACGGGCAGTACTTC.

This clonotype has just a few counts. The junction shows a germline mismatch at one end, possibly a read error. This chain links TRBV6-5 with TRBJ2-2; D perhaps matches TRBD1 (6 bases). This CDR3 is 16 amino acids long. CDR1 is MNHEY, CDR2 SVGAGI, per germline. The CDR3 loop is CASSRSRTANTRELFF. The DNA for the CDR3 is TGTGCCAGCAGCCGCAGTCGGACAGCTAACACCCGGGAGCTGTTTTTT.

Comment on this clonotype: Being one base from a much bigger clone, this may be a read error. The chain couples TRBV20-1 to TRBJ2-7; D perhaps matches TRBD2 (5 bases). V lost 3 bases and J 0 bases, leaving 6 bases between the germline ends. This CDR3 is built from 12 residues. Germline V gene sequence: CDR1 DFQATT, CDR2 SNEGSKA (reference sequence). CDR3 nucleotides: TGCAGTGCTAGGGAGGACTCCTACGAGCAGTACTTC. This translates into CSAREDSYEQYF.

The sample holds many counts of this clonotype. The V and J genes are TRBV6-6 and TRBJ1-5; 9 bases are a match to TRBD1. Germline V lookup: CDR1 MNHNY, CDR2 SVGAGI (reference sequence). The CDR3 runs to 17 residues. Trimming cost V 4 bases and J 4 bases; bases outside gene matches: 11. The CDR3 spells CASSSTPGGQGNQPQHF. CDR3 DNA sequence: TGTGCCAGCAGTTCCACCCCCGGCGGACAGGGGAATCAGCCCCAGCATTTT.

This clonotype has at least ten counts. The CDR3 region is CSVEGTGRTEAFF. As DNA, the CDR3 is TGCAGCGTCGAGGGGACAGGGCGCACTGAAGCTTTCTTT. V and J are TRBV29-1 and TRBJ1-1; 9 nucleotides match TRBD1. Unmatched junction bases numbered 6, after V lost 6 bases and J lost 4 bases. Germline-derived CDR1 and CDR2 are SQVTM and ANQGSEA. The CDR3 totals 13 residues.

This clonotype was counted at least ten times. The chain is built from TRBV20-1 and TRBJ1-5; the D is unclear. Per germline, CDR1 DFQATT and CDR2 SNEGSKA (reference sequence). This CDR3 has 14 amino acids. With 8 bases removed from V and 0 bases from J, the gap between germline ends came to 14 bases. In nucleotides, the CDR3 is TGCAGTCCCGACCGATTAAATAGCAATCAGCCCCAGCATTTT. Protein product: CSPDRLNSNQPQHF.

Comments on this clonotype: One junction end disagrees with the germline gene, perhaps due to a read error. The chain employs TRBV6-2 or TRBV6-3 and TRBJ1-1; D is unclear. Germline V gives CDR1 MNHEY, CDR2 SVGEGT. The CDR3 has 13 amino acids. DNA for the CDR3: TGTGCCAGCAGTAATGGACTGATCACTGAAGCTCTCTTT. Translation: CASSNGLITEALF.